This T cell receptor beta chain was recorded in a study of blood T cell repertoires in COVID-19. Across the study: Samples taken during acute and convalescent COVID-19 were collected in the United States, Italy and Spain. PBMCs, B-cell-depleted T cells, or T cells provided the cDNA or gDNA that made up the material.

The ends were cut back, 0 bases at V and 6 bases at J, with 9 bases in the middle. The CDR3 length is 13 residues. CDR1 is SGDLS and CDR2 is YYNGEE in the germline V gene. Per the original data handling: Estimation of nucleated cell counts relied on the amplification of reference gene primers. The data were produced by immunoSEQ multiplex PCR, yet TCRdb's version contains in-frame clones alone and is incomplete. V, J and clone size reflect that table, while D and trimming were determined from the DNA. The sample records 79,000 or so clones, about 89% being singletons. V usage is TRBV9 and J usage is TRBJ1-2; D unclear. Sequenced: peripheral blood. The clonotype originates from a human donor in a cohort sampled during active COVID-19. The CDR3 DNA follows: TGTGCCAGCAGCGTAGTTGAGGGTCATGGCTACACCTTC. Its translation: CASSVVEGHGYTF.